Listed here are 26 T cell receptor beta chains from one sample, sequenced in a study of response to subunit inactivated influenza vaccine. TCRdb independently ran MiXCR on the RT-PCR reads; one entry per CDR3 protein. The sample gives over 400,000 distinct CDR3 sequences, approximately 10% of which show up once; approximately 12% is in the top ten. The sequences come from PBMCs from blood, collected 35 to 45 days after vaccination. These receptor sequences come from a man aged 50 or older who received an inactivated influenza vaccine.

The V gene is TRBV20-1, the J gene TRBJ2-7, with D hard to call. V dropped 1 base and J dropped 6 bases, with 13 bases sitting between them. The CDR3 runs 13 residues. Per germline, CDR1 DFQATT and CDR2 SNEGSKA (reference sequence). In DNA form, the CDR3 reads TGCAGTGCTAGAGTTCGAGTAGTGGGCGAGCAGTACTTC. As protein: CSARVRVVGEQYF.

This clonotype has at least ten counts. The chain couples TRBV29-1 to TRBJ1-5; 9 nucleotides agree with TRBD1. V dropped 6 bases and J dropped 2; count of bases not matched to a gene: 8. CDR1 and CDR2 (germline): SQVTM, ANQGSEA. This CDR3 has 15 amino acids. CDR3 amino acids: CSVADRGFGNQPQHF. The CDR3 DNA is TGCAGCGTCGCTGACAGGGGGTTCGGCAATCAGCCCCAGCATTTT.

The chain links TRBV4-2 to TRBJ2-3; 8 bases agree with TRBD2. The CDR3 runs 17 residues. From germline, CDR1 is LGHNA and CDR2 YNFKEQ. V dropped 0 bases and J dropped 2; count of bases not matched to a gene: 7. Written as DNA, the CDR3 is TGTGCCAGCAGCCAAGACCGGGGGGGGCGGAACACAGATACGCAGTATTTT. It encodes CASSQDRGGRNTDTQYF.

This clonotype was seen repeatedly, ten times or more. V gene TRBV12-3 or TRBV12-4 combines with J gene TRBJ1-6; the D gene is possibly TRBD1 (5 bases). Deletions cut 7 bases from V and 4 bases from J, with 11 bases between. CDR3 size: 14 residues. Here the CDR3 DNA reads TGTGCCAGCACCAGTGGGGGTTATAATTCACCCCTCCACTTT. Its protein is CASTSGGYNSPLHF.

DNA of the CDR3: TGTGCCAGCAGTTTACGCGGGAGGGCCTTTGGTGAGCAGTTCTTC. Translated: CASSLRGRAFGEQFF. The chain couples TRBV27 to TRBJ2-1; 9 nucleotides agree with TRBD2. The V gene end was trimmed by 2 bases and the J gene end by 9 bases; junction bases not matched to a gene: 8. Germline V gene sequence: CDR1 MNHEY, CDR2 SMNVEV (reference sequence). The CDR3 runs 15 residues.

The rearrangement links TRBV30 to TRBJ2-1; tentatively, D is TRBD1 or TRBD2 (5 bases each). The CDR3 length is 14 residues. Trimming shortened V by 0 bases and J by 7 bases, and 13 bases separated the two germline ends. Germline-derived CDR1 and CDR2 are GTSNPN and SVGIG (reference sequence). CDR3 residues: CAWSVPGAVNEQFF. CDR3 coding DNA: TGTGCCTGGAGTGTACCCGGGGCCGTTAATGAGCAGTTCTTC.

The table lists this clonotype with a few counts. CDR3 protein: CASSQDWIAQTGELFF. For the CDR3, the DNA is TGTGCCAGCAGCCAAGACTGGATAGCTCAGACCGGGGAGCTGTTTTTT. V is TRBV4-2 and J is TRBJ2-2; D call uncertain. CDR1 LGHNA and CDR2 YNFKEQ come from the germline V gene. There are 16 residues in the CDR3. V was shortened by 0 bases and J by 5 bases, with 13 bases between the two germline ends.

As regards this clonotype: This clone may be a read error of a much larger clone one base away. The chain couples TRBV12-3 or TRBV12-4 to TRBJ2-1, with 7 bases fitting TRBD1. The CDR3 has 15 amino acids. The ends lost 6 bases at V and 7 bases at J; junction bases unmatched: 12. CDR3 coding DNA: TGTGCCAGCAGAATAACCGGGACAGAGAAGAATGAGCAGTTCTTC. Its translation: CASRITGTEKNEQFF.

This CDR3 is CASSQGAAGRATDTQYF. For the CDR3, the DNA is TGTGCCAGCAGCCAAGGCGCGGCCGGGAGGGCCACAGATACGCAGTATTTT. J is TRBJ2-3 and V is TRBV4-2; 8 nucleotides align to TRBD2. CDR3 length equals 17 residues. V dropped 1 base and J dropped 2; count of bases not matched to a gene: 8. The germline gives CDR1 LGHNA, CDR2 YNFKEQ.

The chain employs TRBV15 and TRBJ2-5, with unresolved D. The CDR3 totals 16 residues. V gave up 0 bases and J gave up 1 base, with 12 bases separating them. CDR1 is LNHNV, CDR2 YYDKDF, per germline (reference sequence). The CDR3 protein is CATSRDVLTIQETQYF. The CDR3 DNA reads as TGTGCCACCAGCAGAGATGTATTAACGATCCAAGAGACCCAGTACTTC.

In this sample, this clonotype turned up many times. This sequence joins TRBV6-2 or TRBV6-3 and TRBJ2-5; D not certain. The germline CDR1 and CDR2 sequences are MNHEY and SVGEGT. The ends were cut back, 3 bases at V and 5 bases at J, with 4 bases in the middle. This CDR3 has 11 amino acids. Written as DNA, the CDR3 is TGTGCCAGCAGTTATATGGAGACCCAGTACTTC. It specifies CASSYMETQYF.

J is TRBJ2-1 and V is TRBV18, with 8 nucleotides matching TRBD2. Germline CDR1 reads KGHSH; CDR2 reads LQKENI. The J segment lost 5 bases and the V segment lost 3 bases, leaving 3 bases of the junction unmatched. The CDR3 contains 14 residues. CDR3 sequence: CASSPTSDNNEQFF. CDR3 sequence (DNA): TGTGCCAGCTCACCGACTAGCGATAACAATGAGCAGTTCTTC.

In its sample, this clonotype was seen many times. The genes are TRBV6-5 and TRBJ2-4; D is possibly TRBD2 (5 bases). From germline, CDR1 is MNHEY and CDR2 SVGAGI. This CDR3 spans 17 amino acids. The ends were cut back, 1 base at V and 0 bases at J, with 13 bases in the middle. Written as DNA, the CDR3 is TGTGCCAGCAGTTACTTTCACGCCGGAGGAGCCAAAAACATTCAGTACTTC. Amino acid sequence: CASSYFHAGGAKNIQYF.

The chain has TRBV4-3 and TRBJ2-3, with 12 bases matching TRBD2. Germline V gene sequence: CDR1 LGHNA, CDR2 YSLEER. J gave up 6 bases and V 0 bases, and 7 bases lay outside the gene matches. The CDR3 is made up of 17 amino acids. CDR3 amino acids: CASSQDGASGRGDTQYF. The CDR3 DNA reads as TGCGCCAGCAGCCAAGATGGGGCTAGCGGGAGGGGGGATACGCAGTATTTT.

This clonotype showed up many times. V and J are TRBV15 and TRBJ2-1; no firm D call. CDR1 is LNHNV, CDR2 YYDKDF, per germline (reference sequence). This CDR3 is built from 14 residues. V shed 0 bases and J shed 3 bases, with 6 bases lying between them. The CDR3 DNA reads TGTGCCACCAGCAGAGATACCAGCTACAATGAGCAGTTCTTC. It yields the protein CATSRDTSYNEQFF.

The genes are TRBV20-1 and TRBJ2-3, with 13 bases that match TRBD2. This CDR3 has 17 amino acids. Germline loops: CDR1 DFQATT, CDR2 SNEGSKA (reference sequence). V lost 4 bases to trimming and J lost 1 base; unmatched junction nucleotides: 8. The CDR3 coding sequence is TGCAGTGCTATCCTAGGCGGACTAGCGGGAGGCACAGATACGCAGTATTTT. Translated: CSAILGGLAGGTDTQYF.

The chain combines TRBV29-1 with TRBJ1-1; 9 bases align to TRBD1. CDR3 length equals 12 residues. V lost 6 bases, J lost 7 bases, and 6 bases stayed unmatched. Germline V gene sequence: CDR1 SQVTM, CDR2 ANQGSEA. The DNA for the CDR3 is TGCAGCGTGGGCACAGGGGGCTTTGAAGCTTTCTTT. It codes for CSVGTGGFEAFF.

This clonotype was detected many times. Written as DNA, the CDR3 is TGCAGCGTTGAGACAGGGGGTTCGAACACTGAAGCTTTCTTT. Residues: CSVETGGSNTEAFF. J is TRBJ1-1 and V is TRBV29-1; 9 nucleotides match TRBD1. With 3 bases clipped from V and 1 base from J, the junction kept 3 bases outside the gene matches. The CDR3 runs to 14 residues. Per germline, CDR1 SQVTM and CDR2 ANQGSEA.

This clonotype was detected a few times. As DNA, the CDR3 is TGTGCCAGCAGCTGGGGACTAGCGGGTATTACCCAAGAGACCCAGTACTTC. It yields the protein CASSWGLAGITQETQYF. V and J are TRBV11-2 and TRBJ2-5; 12 nucleotides line up with TRBD2. J lost 1 base, V lost 4 bases, and 7 bases had no gene match. Germline assignment: CDR1 SGHAT and CDR2 FQNNGV. The CDR3 totals 17 residues.

The J gene is TRBJ2-2, the V gene TRBV20-1; D gene uncertain. This CDR3 has 14 residues. Per the germline V gene, CDR1 is DFQATT and CDR2 is SNEGSKA (reference sequence). V was pared by 2 bases and J by 3 bases, with 10 bases between. CDR3 residues: CSARSLSDTGELFF. The CDR3, as DNA: TGCAGTGCTAGATCTCTAAGTGACACCGGGGAGCTGTTTTTT.

This clonotype was seen repeatedly, ten times or more. The gene calls are TRBV28 and TRBJ2-3; D gene unclear. The V end lost 2 bases, the J end lost 2 bases, and 11 bases lay between the germline ends. CDR3 length: 15 residues. The germline gives CDR1 MDHEN, CDR2 SYDVKM. The CDR3 region has the DNA TGTGCCAGCAGTTTAGGTGACACCTACACAGATACGCAGTATTTT. Protein sequence: CASSLGDTYTDTQYF.

Comment on this clonotype: The junction differs from germline at one of its ends, possibly a read error. The chain links TRBV20-1 to TRBJ2-7; the D gene is possibly TRBD1 (5 bases). Germline CDR1 is DFQATT and CDR2 is SNEGSKA (reference sequence). The CDR3 length is 15 residues. CDR3 sequence: CSARVPRVSSYEQHF. The CDR3 DNA follows: TGCAGTGCTAGAGTCCCCAGGGTCAGCTCCTACGAGCAGCACTTC.

Details on this clonotype: A much larger clone differs by one base, so this may be a read error. The V call is TRBV12-3 or TRBV12-4, the J call TRBJ2-2; D not certain. CDR3 length: 14 residues. CDR3 in DNA: TGTGCCAGCAGCGAACTATCGATCACCAGGGAGCTGTTTTTT. As protein: CASSELSITRELFF.

Many counts were recorded for this clonotype. The V and J genes are TRBV7-9 and TRBJ2-3; D is undetermined. The V end was cut by 3 bases, the J end by 4 bases, with 8 bases between. Germline values: CDR1 SEHNR, CDR2 FQNEAQ (reference sequence). There are 13 residues in the CDR3. CDR3 sequence reads: CASSFYPADTQYF. The CDR3 nucleotides read TGTGCCAGCAGCTTTTACCCCGCAGATACGCAGTATTTT.

This clonotype came up many times. CDR3 nucleotide sequence: TGTGCCAGCAGCCCGGAACTAGCGGGAGTCGGGGAGCTGTTTTTT. It specifies CASSPELAGVGELFF. The V gene is TRBV11-2, the J gene TRBJ2-2; 11 bases map to TRBD2. V lost 5 bases, J lost 7 bases, and 6 bases stayed unmatched. CDR1 SGHAT and CDR2 FQNNGV come from the germline V gene. This CDR3 spans 15 amino acids. The variable domain in full, completed from reference TRBV11-2 and TRBJ2-2, reads EAGVAQSPRYKIIEKRQSVAFWCNPISGHATLYWYQQILGQGPKLLIQFQNNGVVDDSQLPKDRFSAERLKGVDSTLKIQPAKLEDSAVYLCASSPELAGVGELFFGEGSRLTVL.

This rearrangement joins TRBV7-2 to TRBJ1-1; possible D gene TRBD1, 5 bases. The CDR3 has 15 residues. V shed 1 base and J shed 0 bases, with 9 bases lying between them. Germline values: CDR1 SGHTA, CDR2 FQGNSA. In DNA, the CDR3 is TGTGCCAGCAGCTTAGGACAGATCATGAACACTGAAGCTTTCTTT. It is translated as CASSLGQIMNTEAFF.